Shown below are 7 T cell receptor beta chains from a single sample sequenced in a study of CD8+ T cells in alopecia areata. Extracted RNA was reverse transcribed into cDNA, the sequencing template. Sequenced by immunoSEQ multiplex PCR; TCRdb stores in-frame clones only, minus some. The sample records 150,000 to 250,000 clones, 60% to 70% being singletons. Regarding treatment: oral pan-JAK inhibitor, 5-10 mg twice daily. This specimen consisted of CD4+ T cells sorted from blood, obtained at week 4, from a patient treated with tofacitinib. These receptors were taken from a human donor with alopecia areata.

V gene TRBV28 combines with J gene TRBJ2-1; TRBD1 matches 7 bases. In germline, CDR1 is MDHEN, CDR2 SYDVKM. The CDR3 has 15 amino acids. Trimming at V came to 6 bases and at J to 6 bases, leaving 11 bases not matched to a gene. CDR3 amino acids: CASRLRGGRVNEQFF. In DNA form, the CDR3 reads TGTGCCAGCAGGCTACGAGGGGGCCGGGTCAATGAGCAGTTCTTC.

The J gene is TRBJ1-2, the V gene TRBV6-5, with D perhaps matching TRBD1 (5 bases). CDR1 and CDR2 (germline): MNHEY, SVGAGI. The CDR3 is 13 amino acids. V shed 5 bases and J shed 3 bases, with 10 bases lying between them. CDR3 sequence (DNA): TGTGCCAGCAGTATCAGGGTAGACTATGGCTACACCTTC. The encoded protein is CASSIRVDYGYTF.

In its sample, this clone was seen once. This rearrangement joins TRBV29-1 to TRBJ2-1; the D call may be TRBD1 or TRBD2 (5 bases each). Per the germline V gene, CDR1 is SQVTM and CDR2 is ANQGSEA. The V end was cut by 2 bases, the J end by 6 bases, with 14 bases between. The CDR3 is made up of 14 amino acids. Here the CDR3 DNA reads TGCAGCGTTGAAAGAGGGGCTGCATCCAATGAGCAGTTCTTC. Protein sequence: CSVERGAASNEQFF.

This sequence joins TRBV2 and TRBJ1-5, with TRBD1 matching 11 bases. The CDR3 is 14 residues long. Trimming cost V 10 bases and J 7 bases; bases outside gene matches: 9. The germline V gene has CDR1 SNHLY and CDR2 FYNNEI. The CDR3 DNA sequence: TGTGCCACCACCCGGACAGGGGGCGTGCAGCCCCAGCATTTT. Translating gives CATTRTGGVQPQHF.

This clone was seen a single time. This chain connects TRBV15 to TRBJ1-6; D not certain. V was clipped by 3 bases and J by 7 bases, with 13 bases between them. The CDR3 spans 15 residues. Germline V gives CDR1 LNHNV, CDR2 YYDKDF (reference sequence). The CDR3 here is CATSSGRDLNSPLHF. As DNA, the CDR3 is TGTGCCACCAGCAGTGGCCGAGACCTCAATTCACCCCTCCACTTT.

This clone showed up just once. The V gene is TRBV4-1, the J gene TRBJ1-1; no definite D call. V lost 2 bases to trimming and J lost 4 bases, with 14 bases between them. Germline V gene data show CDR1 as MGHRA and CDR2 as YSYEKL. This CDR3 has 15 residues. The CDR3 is CASSQPQAGVTEAFF. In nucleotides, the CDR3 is TGCGCCAGCAGCCAACCTCAGGCTGGGGTCACTGAAGCTTTCTTT.

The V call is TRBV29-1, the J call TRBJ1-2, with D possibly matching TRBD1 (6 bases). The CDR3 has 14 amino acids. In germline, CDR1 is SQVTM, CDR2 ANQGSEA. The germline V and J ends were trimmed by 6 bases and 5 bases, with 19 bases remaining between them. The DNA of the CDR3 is TGCAGCGTCACCCCCCCGGGGGCGCCTTATGGCTACACCTTC. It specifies CSVTPPGAPYGYTF.